This TCR beta chain originates from a study of STAT5B mutations in CD4+ large granular lymphocyte leukemia. The J segment lost 5 bases and the V segment lost 4 bases, leaving 8 bases of the junction unmatched. Germline V lookup: CDR1 LNHDA, CDR2 SQIVND (reference sequence). The CDR3 spans 15 residues. This was a survey-level run. Only in-frame clones appear in the TCRdb table, and some are missing; sequencing was by immunoSEQ multiplex PCR. Here the sample spans some 33,000 clones, approximately 74% being singletons. Worth noting for this clone: What it binds is not known.

Findings of the study overall: The CD4+ versus CD8+ T-LGLL clonality difference may reflect limited sample size.

The specimen was CD4+ T cells from blood buffy coats. The TCR was taken from a human donor in good health. V and J are TRBV19 and TRBJ1-5; TRBD1 agrees at 7 bases. CDR3 sequence (DNA): TGTGCCAGTAGTAGAGATTACAGGGGTGATCAGCCCCAGCATTTT. This sequence encodes CASSRDYRGDQPQHF.